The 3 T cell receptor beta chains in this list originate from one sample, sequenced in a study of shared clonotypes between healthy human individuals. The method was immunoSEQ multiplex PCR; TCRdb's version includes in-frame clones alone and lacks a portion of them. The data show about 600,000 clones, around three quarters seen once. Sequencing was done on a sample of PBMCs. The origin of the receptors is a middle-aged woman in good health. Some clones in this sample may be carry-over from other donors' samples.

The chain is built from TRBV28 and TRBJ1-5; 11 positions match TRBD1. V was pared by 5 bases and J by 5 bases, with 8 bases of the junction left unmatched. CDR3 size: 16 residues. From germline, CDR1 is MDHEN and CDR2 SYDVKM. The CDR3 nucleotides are TGTGCCAGCAGTCCGAGCGGGACAGGGGGGCATCAGCCCCAGCATTTT. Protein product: CASSPSGTGGHQPQHF.

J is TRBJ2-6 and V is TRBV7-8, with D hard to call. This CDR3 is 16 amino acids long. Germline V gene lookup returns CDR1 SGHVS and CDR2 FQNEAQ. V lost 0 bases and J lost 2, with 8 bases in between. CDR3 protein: CASSLALGTGANVLTF. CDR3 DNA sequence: TGTGCCAGCAGCTTAGCGCTCGGTACTGGGGCCAACGTCCTGACTTTC.

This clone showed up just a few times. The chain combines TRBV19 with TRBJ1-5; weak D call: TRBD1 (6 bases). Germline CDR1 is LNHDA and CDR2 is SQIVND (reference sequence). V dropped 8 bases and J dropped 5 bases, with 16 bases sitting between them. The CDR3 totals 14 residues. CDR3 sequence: CASCANRVDQPQHF. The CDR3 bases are TGTGCCAGTTGTGCAAACAGGGTAGATCAGCCCCAGCATTTT.